The rows below give T cell receptor beta chains drawn from one sample of a study of blood T cells in healthy people across ages. TCRdb processed the 5' RACE reads anew with MiXCR; each CDR3 protein has one entry. The repertoire holds 850,000 to 1,000,000 distinct CDR3 sequences, with roughly half as singletons. What was sequenced was blood. All receptors come from a woman aged 60-70 years in good health. The CDR3 runs from the conserved cysteine through the conserved F or W. The D gene is left open where the match is weak. A clone size is listed for some rows: how often the clone was seen (once, few, many), or a class if it is expanded.

j_gene | v_gene | abundance | d_gene | CDR3nt | CDR3aa
TRBJ2-1 | TRBV9 | many | NA | TGTGCCAGCAGCGTCGAACAGGGCTCCTACAATGAGCAGTTCTTC | CASSVEQGSYNEQFF
TRBJ2-4 | TRBV20-1 | few | TRBD1 | TGCAGTGCTAGGGGACAGGCCAGCCCCCTAGCCAAAAACATTCAGTACTTC | CSARGQASPLAKNIQYF
TRBJ2-1 | TRBV7-2 | few | NA | TGTGCCAGCAGCCGTGGGGGGAACTCCTACAATGAGCAGTTCTTC | CASSRGGNSYNEQFF
TRBJ2-7 | TRBV29-1 | NA | NA | TGCAGCGTGTGGACACAATCCTACGAGCAGTACTTC | CSVWTQSYEQYF
TRBJ1-2 | TRBV14 | once | NA | TGTGCCAGCAGCCAAGATCGGAATTACCCCTCTTATGGCTACACCTTC | CASSQDRNYPSYGYTF
TRBJ1-4 | TRBV3-1 | few | NA | TGTGCCAGCACCCCGACTGGGCGCGAAAAACTGTTTTTT | CASTPTGREKLFF
TRBJ2-7 | TRBV5-1 | few | TRBD2 | TGCGCCAGCTCAGGTGGCGGGAGTATGAACAATGAGCAGTACTTC | CASSGGGSMNNEQYF
TRBJ2-7 | TRBV7-9 | NA | TRBD2 | TGTGCCAGCAGCCTTACGGGGGGGACGCCCGCCTACGAGCAGTACTTC | CASSLTGGTPAYEQYF
TRBJ2-1 | TRBV20-1 | NA | NA | TGCAGTGCTAGCTCTGACTCCTACAATGAGCAGTTCTTC | CSASSDSYNEQFF
TRBJ2-3 | TRBV11-3 | NA | NA | TGTGCCAGCAGCCCCAGGCCAGACACAGATACGCAGTATTTT | CASSPRPDTDTQYF
TRBJ2-7 | TRBV6-5 | NA | TRBD2 | TGTGCCAGCAGTCTCCAGAGCGGGACCTTTTACGAGCAGTACTTC | CASSLQSGTFYEQYF
TRBJ2-6 | TRBV9 | NA | NA | TGTGCCAGCAGCGAACAGTTCTCTGGGGCCAACGTCCTGACTTTC | CASSEQFSGANVLTF
TRBJ2-1 | TRBV29-1 | NA | TRBD2 | TGCAGCGTGCCTAGCGGGATCACCTACAATGAGCAGTTCTTC | CSVPSGITYNEQFF
TRBJ1-1 | TRBV6-5 | NA | TRBD1 | TGTGCCAGCAGTTACGACAGGGTGAACACTGAAGCTTTCTTT | CASSYDRVNTEAFF
TRBJ1-4 | TRBV5-1 | few | TRBD1 | TGCGCCAGCAGCAGGGACAGTCTCAATGGAAAACTGTTTTTT | CASSRDSLNGKLFF
TRBJ2-1 | TRBV20-1 | once | NA | TGCAGTACTCGAGCCCCTATTCAAAGCTCCTACAATGAGCAGTTCTTC | CSTRAPIQSSYNEQFF
TRBJ1-5 | TRBV29-1 | NA | NA | TGCAGCGTTGGGTCCGAGAATCAGCCCCAGCATTTT | CSVGSENQPQHF
TRBJ1-2 | TRBV6-5 | NA | NA | TGTGCCAGCAGGGACAACCAGAACTATGGCTACACCTTC | CASRDNQNYGYTF
TRBJ2-7 | TRBV4-1 | few | NA | TGCGCCAGCAGCCAAGTTTTTCAGGGGTCCCGCGCTTACGAGCAGTACTTC | CASSQVFQGSRAYEQYF
TRBJ2-7 | TRBV7-2 | few | TRBD2 | TGTGCCAGCAGCCAAAACGCGGGAGCCTACGAGCAGTACTTC | CASSQNAGAYEQYF
TRBJ2-7 | TRBV29-1 | few | NA | TGCAGCGTTGAAGAATCAGAGGACGAGCAGTACTTC | CSVEESEDEQYF
TRBJ2-3 | TRBV29-1 | NA | NA | TGCAGCGTTCGGCCGGGGAACGGTCGAGATACGCAGTATTTT | CSVRPGNGRDTQYF
TRBJ2-3 | TRBV18 | NA | NA | TGTGCCAGCTCTCCTCTCCGGGACAAATACAATACGCAGTATTTT | CASSPLRDKYNTQYF
TRBJ2-3 | TRBV28 | NA | TRBD2 | TGTGCCAGCAGTTTATTGGCTAGCGGGGATAGCACGGATACGCAGTATTTT | CASSLLASGDSTDTQYF
TRBJ2-7 | TRBV20-1 | once | TRBD2 | TGCAGTGATATAGAGCGGGAGCCTCCCTACGAGCAGTACTTC | CSDIEREPPYEQYF
TRBJ2-3 | TRBV6-2/TRBV6-3 | NA | TRBD2 | TGTGCCGGCAGTAAACTGGACGGGACGAGCGGGAGAAACACAGATACGCAGTATTTT | CAGSKLDGTSGRNTDTQYF
TRBJ1-6 | TRBV7-9 | NA | NA | TGTGCCAGCAGCTTAGAGATAAGGTCACCCCTCCACTTT | CASSLEIRSPLHF
TRBJ2-7 | TRBV20-1 | NA | NA | TGCAGTGCTAGAGAGGACGTTCTCGAGCAGTACTTC | CSAREDVLEQYF
TRBJ2-5 | TRBV20-1 | few | NA | TGCAGTGCTAGTCATCGGAGCGACTGGGAGACCCAGTACTTC | CSASHRSDWETQYF
TRBJ2-1 | TRBV3-1 | many | NA | TGTGCCAGCAGCCAAGATGACTCCTACAATGAGCAGTTCTTC | CASSQDDSYNEQFF
TRBJ2-3 | TRBV20-1 | few | TRBD2 | TGCAGTGGGCCGGGCACTAGCGGGAGTGCAGATACGCAGTATTTT | CSGPGTSGSADTQYF
TRBJ2-7 | TRBV29-1 | few | TRBD1 | TGCAGCGTTAGTACAGGGGGCGAGCAGTACTTC | CSVSTGGEQYF
TRBJ2-7 | TRBV28 | NA | NA | TGTGCCAGCATCACCGCCCCGGGGGCTTCAGCCTACGAGCAGTACTTC | CASITAPGASAYEQYF
TRBJ2-7 | TRBV5-1 | NA | TRBD1 | TGCGCCAGCAGCTTGGGCCCCGGGACAGGGGGCCACGAGCAGTACTTC | CASSLGPGTGGHEQYF
TRBJ2-1 | TRBV7-2 | NA | NA | TGTGCCAGCAGCTTAGATGGGGGGCCGGGAGGCAATGAGCAGTTCTTC | CASSLDGGPGGNEQFF
TRBJ2-1 | TRBV7-2 | NA | TRBD1 | TGTGCCAGCAGCCCTCTTCGGGACAGTAAGATCAATGAGCAGTTCTTC | CASSPLRDSKINEQFF
TRBJ2-7 | TRBV11-2 | NA | TRBD2 | TGTGCCAGCAGCCCAAACGGACTAGCGGGAAGGGACCCCTACGAGCAGTACTTC | CASSPNGLAGRDPYEQYF
TRBJ2-7 | TRBV6-2/TRBV6-3 | NA | NA | TGTGCCAGCAGTTATCTAGTCTACGAGCAGTACTTC | CASSYLVYEQYF
TRBJ2-3 | TRBV20-1 | NA | TRBD1 | TGCAGTGCTTCGCTGACAGGGGGGGCAGATACGCAGTATTTT | CSASLTGGADTQYF
TRBJ2-2 | TRBV4-1 | NA | TRBD1 | TGCGCCAGCAGCCTCCCAGGCGGACAGGGTATGACCGGGGAGCTGTTTTTT | CASSLPGGQGMTGELFF
TRBJ2-2 | TRBV28 | NA | NA | TGTGCCAGCCAAAGGCGGCCCGGGGAGCTGTTTTTT | CASQRRPGELFF
TRBJ2-5 | TRBV20-1 | few | NA | TGCAGTGCTAGAGGGACAAGAAAAGAGACCCAGTACTTC | CSARGTRKETQYF